This T cell receptor (beta chain) was recovered during a study of neurological immune-mediated disorders. Notes on the study in general: The greatest TCR clonal expansion occurred in HTLV-1-associated myelopathy and the least in multiple sclerosis, which fell below healthy controls.

This clonotype was picked up many times. Its antigen is currently unknown. The controls, all healthy individuals, were blood bank volunteers in Maryland, USA. Per the germline V gene, CDR1 is SGHRS and CDR2 is YFSETQ. Deletions cut 1 base from V and 6 bases from J, with 11 bases between. This CDR3 is 14 amino acids long. TCRdb redid the calling of the 5' RACE reads with MiXCR, one entry per CDR3 protein. Seen here are around 79,000 distinct CDR3 sequences, less than 15% observed once, and the top ten hold approximately 6.8%. This clonotype originated in a woman aged 50 to 60 in good health. Sequencing was carried out using PBMCs. The rearrangement uses TRBV5-1 and TRBJ2-4, with D perhaps TRBD1 (5 bases). Written as DNA, the CDR3 is TGCGCCAGCAGCTTGCAGGGATCGGCAAACATTCAGTACTTC. Encoded protein: CASSLQGSANIQYF.